Below are 10 T cell receptor beta chains sequenced from a single sample in a study of blood T cell repertoires in COVID-19. Sequencing was performed with immunoSEQ multiplex PCR; in TCRdb, only in-frame clones are kept and a portion is missing. The repertoire has roughly 200,000 clones, about four fifths of them found once; the top ten carry 8.6%. Sequencing was done on a sample of peripheral blood. The receptor source for this set is a man aged 40-49 years with active or convalescent COVID-19.

The rearrangement uses TRBV3-1 (or the pseudogene TRBV3-2) and TRBJ2-5; D is undetermined. Trimming cost V 0 bases and J 7 bases, with 3 bases left between them. Germline assignment: CDR1 LGHDT and CDR2 YNNKEL (reference sequence). The CDR3 consists of 11 residues. The CDR3 bases are TGTGCCAGCAGCCAAGAGGCGACCCAGTACTTC. Its protein product is CASSQEATQYF.

In the case of this clone: The same CDR3 is also encoded by other DNA sequences in this sample. The rearrangement joins TRBV7-2 to TRBJ1-1; 7 bases align to TRBD1. V was pared by 5 bases and J by 2 bases, with 2 bases of the junction left unmatched. The CDR3 extends over 13 amino acids. Germline assignment: CDR1 SGHTA and CDR2 FQGNSA. The CDR3 nucleotides are TGTGCCAGCAGCCGACAGGGTAACACTGAAGCTTTCTTT. Its protein is CASSRQGNTEAFF.

Regarding this clone: At one boundary the junction diverges from the germline segment, which might be a read error. The rearrangement links TRBV7-7 to TRBJ2-3; 8 bases are a match to TRBD1. The CDR3 covers 15 residues. Germline CDR1 SSHAT, CDR2 FNYEAQ (reference sequence). CDR3 in amino acids: CASSPRTGSTDTQYF. In DNA, the CDR3 is TGTGCTAGCAGCCCCAGGACAGGGAGCACAGATACGCAGTATTTT.

The chain is built from TRBV6-5 and TRBJ2-7; possibly TRBD2 for D (7 bases). Deletions cut 7 bases from V and 2 bases from J, with 15 bases between. The CDR3 has 14 amino acids. Looked up from germline, CDR1 is MNHEY and CDR2 is SVGAGI. Written as DNA, the CDR3 is TGTGCCAGCAACAAGGGGGGGCTTCCCTACGAGCAGTACTTC. This codes for CASNKGGLPYEQYF.

A note on this clone: Other DNA sequences within the sample encode an identical CDR3. The J gene is TRBJ1-3, the V gene TRBV9; D not certain. Germline loops: CDR1 SGDLS, CDR2 YYNGEE. The length of the CDR3 is 14 residues. With 0 bases removed from V and 0 bases from J, the gap between germline ends came to 4 bases. CDR3 protein: CASSVAGSGNTIYF. In nucleotides, the CDR3 is TGTGCCAGCAGCGTAGCGGGCTCTGGAAACACCATATATTTT.

The chain is built from TRBV6-1 and TRBJ2-6; weak D call: TRBD2 (5 bases). In germline, CDR1 is MNHNS, CDR2 SASEGT. V was shortened by 3 bases and J by 0 bases, with 9 bases between the two germline ends. This CDR3 contains 16 residues. The CDR3 sequence is CASSDPGISGANVLTF. Here the CDR3 DNA reads TGTGCCAGCAGTGACCCCGGGATCTCTGGGGCCAACGTCCTGACTTTC.

The chain carries TRBV19 and TRBJ2-7; D is uncertain. The CDR3 extends over 14 amino acids. V was shortened by 3 bases and J by 2 bases, with 11 bases between the two germline ends. Germline V lookup: CDR1 LNHDA, CDR2 SQIVND (reference sequence). As DNA, the CDR3 is TGTGCCAGTAGTATTGGAGATTCTACCTACGAGCAGTACTTC. Translating it yields CASSIGDSTYEQYF.

CDR3 region: CSVVGTDINYGYTF. CDR3 DNA sequence: TGCAGCGTTGTTGGGACAGACATTAACTATGGCTACACCTTC. This chain links TRBV29-1 with TRBJ1-2; 7 positions agree with TRBD1. Germline V gene sequence: CDR1 SQVTM, CDR2 ANQGSEA. Trimming at V came to 4 bases and at J to 1 base, leaving 6 bases not matched to a gene. The CDR3 totals 14 residues. Looking up the rest from reference TRBV29-1 and TRBJ1-2 gives the full variable domain: SAVISQKPSRDICQRGTSLTIQCQVDSQVTMMFWYRQQPGQSLTLIATANQGSEATYESGFVIDKFPISRPNLTFSTLTVSNMSPEDSSIYLCSVVGTDINYGYTFGSGTRLTVV.

This chain uses TRBV10-2 with TRBJ2-2; 10 bases are shared with TRBD1. Trimming cost V 8 bases and J 0 bases; bases outside gene matches: 3. Germline CDR1 is WSHSY and CDR2 is SAAADI. This CDR3 is built from 15 residues. The CDR3 reads CASGTGDANTGELFF. The CDR3, as DNA: TGCGCCAGCGGGACAGGGGACGCGAACACCGGGGAGCTGTTTTTT.

This clone was detected a few times. This chain uses TRBV12-5 with TRBJ1-3, with D uncertain. Trimming took 5 bases from V and 2 from J, leaving 7 bases between them. Germline V gene lookup returns CDR1 LGHNT and CDR2 FRNRAP. The CDR3 runs to 13 residues. CDR3 sequence: CASGVQAGNTIYF. The CDR3 DNA sequence: TGTGCTAGTGGTGTCCAGGCTGGAAACACCATATATTTT.